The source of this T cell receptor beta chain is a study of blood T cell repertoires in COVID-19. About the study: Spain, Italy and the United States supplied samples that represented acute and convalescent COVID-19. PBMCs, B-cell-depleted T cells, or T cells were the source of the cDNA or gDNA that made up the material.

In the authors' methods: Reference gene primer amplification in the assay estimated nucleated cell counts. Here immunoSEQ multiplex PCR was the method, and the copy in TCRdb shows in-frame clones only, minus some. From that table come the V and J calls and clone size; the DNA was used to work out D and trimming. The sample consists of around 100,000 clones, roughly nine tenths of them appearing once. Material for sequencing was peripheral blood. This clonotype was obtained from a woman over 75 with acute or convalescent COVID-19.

In DNA form, the CDR3 reads TGTGCCAGCAGTCAGTCAGGGCGCAATCAGCCCCAGCATTTT. Its translation is CASSQSGRNQPQHF. The chain links TRBV25-1 to TRBJ1-5; tentatively, D is TRBD1 (5 bases). The CDR3 is made up of 14 amino acids. V shed 5 bases and J shed 2 bases, with 10 bases lying between them. From germline, CDR1 is MGHDK and CDR2 SYGVNS.